The 23 T cell receptor beta chains below come from one sample, sequenced in a study of cytomegalovirus exposure and HLA in healthy donors. PCR involved 60 Vbeta and 13 Jbeta primers. TCRdb's copy holds only in-frame clones and misses some; the assay was immunoSEQ multiplex PCR. Its table records some 72,000 clones. The sequenced sample was PBMCs. Receptors originate from a boy aged 5 to 17 in good health and CMV-seronegative.

The V and J genes are TRBV19 and TRBJ2-6; D possibly corresponds to TRBD1 (5 bases). V lost 7 bases and J 0 bases, leaving 19 bases between the germline ends. The length of the CDR3 is 18 residues. Germline values: CDR1 LNHDA, CDR2 SQIVND (reference sequence). The CDR3 DNA reads TGTGCCAGTACCATCGGCGAGACAGAGTTCTCTGGGGCCAACGTCCTGACTTTC. As protein: CASTIGETEFSGANVLTF.

The chain carries TRBV5-1 and TRBJ2-2; D might be TRBD2 (9 bases). Germline CDR1 and CDR2: SGHRS and YFSETQ. Trimming removed 1 base from V and 6 bases from J, with 13 bases in between. The CDR3 contains 15 residues. DNA for the CDR3: TGCGCCAGCAGCTTGCTAGCGGGACAGGCCGGGGAGCTGTTTTTT. It yields the protein CASSLLAGQAGELFF.

V gene TRBV7-9 combines with J gene TRBJ1-1; D is undetermined. Germline values: CDR1 SEHNR, CDR2 FQNEAQ (reference sequence). This CDR3 is built from 15 residues. Deletions cut 2 bases from V and 1 base from J, with 11 bases between. This CDR3 reads CASSLLFGQNTEAFF. The CDR3 bases are TGTGCCAGCAGCTTACTTTTTGGGCAGAACACTGAAGCTTTCTTT.

This sequence joins TRBV4-1 and TRBJ2-7, with 9 bases lining up with TRBD1. V lost 3 bases and J lost 1; bases outside the gene matches: 1. This CDR3 comprises 14 residues. CDR1 MGHRA and CDR2 YSYEKL come from the germline V gene. In DNA, the CDR3 is TGCGCCAGCAGCCAGGGACAGGGATCCTACGAGCAGTACTTC. It specifies CASSQGQGSYEQYF.

The chain joins TRBV19 to TRBJ1-3; TRBD1 is a possible D gene (6 bases). The V end lost 9 bases, the J end lost 3 bases, and 15 bases lay between the germline ends. Per germline, CDR1 LNHDA and CDR2 SQIVND (reference sequence). The CDR3 has 14 residues. This CDR3 reads CASRGGGVGNTIYF. The CDR3 DNA reads TGTGCCAGCCGAGGGGGTGGAGTTGGAAACACCATATATTTT.

The chain has TRBV7-2 and TRBJ2-7; TRBD2 matches at 7 bases. J lost 2 bases, V lost 7 bases, and 8 bases had no gene match. Germline CDR1 is SGHTA and CDR2 is FQGNSA. The CDR3 runs 14 residues. Here the CDR3 DNA reads TGTGCCAGCACCCGGGGAGGGAGCGCCTACGAGCAGTACTTC. Translating gives CASTRGGSAYEQYF.

This chain uses TRBV5-1 with TRBJ1-2; D gene unclear. The CDR3 is 12 residues long. The V and J ends lost 4 bases and 7 bases respectively, with 11 bases between them. The V gene's germline CDR1 is SGHRS and CDR2 YFSETQ. The CDR3 DNA follows: TGCGCCAGCAGCGCCACATGGTCTGGCTACACCTTC. This translates into CASSATWSGYTF.

This chain joins TRBV10-3 and TRBJ2-1; TRBD1 agrees at 9 bases. Losses at the gene ends were 5 bases for V and 10 bases for J; bases not matched to a gene: 9. The CDR3 is made up of 14 amino acids. CDR1 and CDR2 (germline): ENHRY, SYGVKD. The CDR3 coding sequence is TGTGCCATCAGTTCCGGGACAGGGTTCAAGGAGCAGTTCTTC. It yields the protein CAISSGTGFKEQFF.

The chain is built from TRBV7-6 and TRBJ2-5, with TRBD1 identical over 8 bases. CDR1 and CDR2 (germline): SGHVS, FNYEAQ. The CDR3 has 13 amino acids. V dropped 4 bases and J dropped 4; count of bases not matched to a gene: 2. DNA for the CDR3: TGTGCCAGCAGCTACGGACAGGGAGAGACCCAGTACTTC. Translated, it gives CASSYGQGETQYF.

This chain uses TRBV7-8 with TRBJ2-2; D might be TRBD2 (5 bases). V was shortened by 1 base and J by 2 bases, with 14 bases between the two germline ends. The CDR3 spans 17 residues. Germline CDR1 SGHVS, CDR2 FQNEAQ. CDR3 residues: CASSLDGLNSNTGELFF. CDR3 nucleotide sequence: TGTGCCAGCAGCTTAGATGGACTCAACAGTAACACCGGGGAGCTGTTTTTT. Variable domain in full (rest from reference TRBV7-8 and TRBJ2-2): GAGVSQSPRYKVAKRGQDVALRCDPISGHVSLFWYQQALGQGPEFLTYFQNEAQLDKSGLPSDRFFAERPEGSVSTLKIQRTQQEDSAVYLCASSLDGLNSNTGELFFGEGSRLTVL.

The chain joins TRBV5-6 to TRBJ2-7, with TRBD2 as a possible D gene (5 bases). Looked up from germline, CDR1 is SGHDT and CDR2 is YYEEEE. The length of the CDR3 is 15 residues. V was trimmed by 2 bases and J by 1 base, leaving 13 bases between them. CDR3 in amino acids: CASSLPSGSSYEQYF. Here the CDR3 DNA reads TGTGCCAGCAGCTTACCCAGCGGATCTTCCTACGAGCAGTACTTC.

The V and J genes are TRBV18 and TRBJ1-5, with a weak D call TRBD1 (6 bases). This CDR3 is 15 amino acids long. V gave up 3 bases and J gave up 4 bases, with 13 bases separating them. From germline, CDR1 is KGHSH and CDR2 LQKENI. The CDR3 reads CASSPDQGNNQPQHF. As DNA, the CDR3 is TGTGCCAGCTCACCGGACCAGGGGAATAATCAGCCCCAGCATTTT.

This chain joins TRBV7-9 and TRBJ1-5; TRBD1 aligns across 7 bases. The germline V gene has CDR1 SEHNR and CDR2 FQNEAQ (reference sequence). This CDR3 region has 17 residues. J was trimmed by 5 bases and V by 5 bases; bases with no gene match: 15. In nucleotides, the CDR3 is TGTGCCAGCAGCCCTGTGGACAGGCGAGGTTTCCATCAGCCCCAGCATTTT. Translating it yields CASSPVDRRGFHQPQHF.

Written as DNA, the CDR3 is TGTGCCAGCAGCCTTTACTATAGCAATCAGCCCCAGCATTTT. This gives the protein CASSLYYSNQPQHF. V usage is TRBV7-2 and J usage is TRBJ1-5; D is undetermined. CDR1 and CDR2 from the germline V gene are SGHTA and FQGNSA. Trimming cost V 5 bases and J 0 bases, with 8 bases left between them. This CDR3 has 14 amino acids.

This chain links TRBV4-2 with TRBJ1-2; D possibly corresponds to TRBD1 (5 bases). Germline-derived CDR1 and CDR2 are LGHNA and YNFKEQ. The length of the CDR3 is 14 residues. With 1 base removed from V and 7 bases from J, the gap between germline ends came to 13 bases. For the CDR3, the DNA is TGTGCCAGCAGCCAAGGAAAAGGGGCCGGTGGCTACACCTTC. Residues: CASSQGKGAGGYTF.

The chain carries TRBV18 and TRBJ2-7; TRBD1 agrees at 9 bases. V dropped 0 bases and J dropped 7; count of bases not matched to a gene: 7. CDR1 is KGHSH and CDR2 is LQKENI in the germline V gene. The CDR3 runs to 15 residues. CDR3 residues: CASSPPLQGAREQYF. The CDR3 nucleotides read TGTGCCAGCTCACCACCATTACAGGGGGCTAGGGAGCAGTACTTC.

This chain joins TRBV29-1 and TRBJ1-1, with TRBD1 identical over 11 bases. The CDR3 has 16 amino acids. Per germline, CDR1 SQVTM and CDR2 ANQGSEA. J was trimmed by 3 bases and V by 5 bases; bases with no gene match: 11. CDR3 residues: CSVCDRTGGYYTEAFF. In DNA, the CDR3 is TGCAGCGTTTGCGATAGGACAGGGGGCTATTACACTGAAGCTTTCTTT.

A remark on this clone: One end of the junction is discordant with germline, which a read error may explain. The chain combines TRBV13 with TRBJ1-1; D is undetermined. The germline CDR1 and CDR2 sequences are PRHDT and FYEKMQ (reference sequence). The CDR3 extends over 12 amino acids. In nucleotides, the CDR3 is TGTGCCAGCAGCCTAGGGCGGCCAGAAGCTTTCTTT. As protein: CASSLGRPEAFF.

The CDR3 is CASSLAGDTEAFF. The CDR3 nucleotides read TGTGCCAGCAGCTTAGCCGGGGACACTGAAGCTTTCTTT. The V gene is TRBV7-9, the J gene TRBJ1-1; no definite D call. The V and J ends lost 0 bases and 3 bases respectively, with 5 bases between them. CDR1 and CDR2 (germline): SEHNR, FQNEAQ (reference sequence). This CDR3 has 13 residues. Filled out from reference TRBV7-9 and TRBJ1-1, the complete variable domain reads DTGVSQNPRHKITKRGQNVTFRCDPISEHNRLYWYRQTLGQGPEFLTYFQNEAQLEKSRLLSDRFSAERPKGSFSTLEIQRTEQGDSAMYLCASSLAGDTEAFFGQGTRLTVV.

The chain carries TRBV6-1 and TRBJ1-3; D unresolved. Trimming stripped 2 bases from V and 0 bases from J, with 8 bases between. This CDR3 is 15 amino acids long. The germline V gene has CDR1 MNHNS and CDR2 SASEGT. The CDR3 loop reads CASSESYSSGNTIYF. The CDR3 DNA is TGTGCCAGCAGTGAAAGTTACAGCTCTGGAAACACCATATATTTT.

The rearrangement uses TRBV29-1 and TRBJ2-3; 8 bases are a match to TRBD2. Per germline, CDR1 SQVTM and CDR2 ANQGSEA. The CDR3 totals 14 residues. The J segment lost 4 bases and the V segment lost 4 bases, leaving 7 bases of the junction unmatched. CDR3 residues: CSVGSGSVADTQYF. The CDR3 DNA follows: TGCAGCGTTGGGAGCGGGAGTGTGGCAGATACGCAGTATTTT.

V usage is TRBV18 and J usage is TRBJ2-7; 9 bases align to TRBD2. The V and J ends lost 10 bases and 3 bases, in that order; junction bases with no gene match: 7. This CDR3 region has 13 residues. The V gene's germline CDR1 is KGHSH and CDR2 LQKENI. CDR3 coding DNA: TGTGCCACCTCCGAGCGGGGGGACTACGAGCAGTACTTC. This sequence encodes CATSERGDYEQYF.

The chain couples TRBV7-8 to TRBJ2-1, with 10 positions matching TRBD2. Losses at the gene ends were 5 bases for V and 5 bases for J; bases not matched to a gene: 9. The CDR3 spans 16 residues. From germline, CDR1 is SGHVS and CDR2 FQNEAQ. CDR3 loop: CASSANTGLADNEQFF. The CDR3 region has the DNA TGTGCCAGCAGCGCCAATACCGGACTAGCGGACAATGAGCAGTTCTTC.